This T cell receptor (beta chain) stems from a study of T-cell reconstitution after alpha-beta-depleted transplantation in children. Unique molecular identifiers were incorporated when the TCRbeta library was constructed. TCRdb reprocessed the PCR reads with MiXCR, giving one entry per CDR3 protein. The data hold a few hundred thousand distinct CDR3 sequences, with around 46% observed a single time. J lost 4 bases, V lost 0 bases, and 6 bases had no gene match. The CDR3 length is 15 residues. Germline V gives CDR1 SGHRS, CDR2 YFSETQ. As concerns this clonotype: Its matching antigen is unknown.

Findings and caveats of the study: High day-60 TCRbeta diversity in some patients came from surviving recipient T cells and thymic progenitors. About two months after transplant, alpha-beta T cells reportedly came from several hundred expanded graft clones. From newly produced T cells came most of the T-cell counts and diversity one year after transplant.

The sequenced sample was PBMCs, obtained before TCRalphabeta/CD19-depleted stem cell transplant. The receptor was derived from a girl aged 2 to 9 with aplastic anemia, due to receive a stem cell transplant. The chain is built from TRBV5-1 and TRBJ1-1, with 7 nucleotides matching TRBD1. The CDR3 here is CASSLATGVGTEAFF. In DNA form, the CDR3 reads TGCGCCAGCAGCTTGGCTACAGGGGTGGGCACTGAAGCTTTCTTT.